This T cell receptor beta chain was sequenced in a study of blood T cell repertoires in COVID-19. Study members were between roughly 18 and 90 years old and lived in approximately 25 US regions. Participant-reported clinical history was the basis for cohort assignment. The CDR3 has 16 residues. The germline V and J ends were trimmed by 7 bases and 4 bases, with 22 bases remaining between them. From germline, CDR1 is MNHEY and CDR2 SMNVEV (reference sequence). Clones were sequenced by immunoSEQ multiplex PCR, and TCRdb holds only the in-frame ones, with some missing. The data hold around 140,000 clones, with nearly 85% observed a single time.

The specimen was PBMCs or T cells enriched from blood (not recorded which). This TCR came from a man over 45 in a cohort exposed to, infected with or recovered from COVID-19 (not recorded which). J is TRBJ1-1 and V is TRBV27; D is ambiguous. CDR3 loop: CASKSTRVGLGTEAFF. CDR3 coding DNA: TGTGCCAGCAAAAGTACTAGGGTTGGGTTAGGCACTGAAGCTTTCTTT.